The 5 T cell receptor beta chains given below trace back to one sample, sequenced in a study of T cells in Graves' hyperthyroidism and ophthalmopathy. Researchers took RNA transcripts and amplified the TCR beta CDR3 regions from them. During a first-round RT-PCR of the TCR CDR3, the HTBI primer set was used. TCRdb fed the multiplex PCR reads into MiXCR, producing one record per CDR3 protein. The table shows 390,000 or so distinct CDR3 sequences, with roughly 15% occurring only once. The sequenced sample consisted of blood. The source is a man aged 18 to 35 with Graves' ophthalmopathy.

This clonotype has ten or more counts. The chain employs TRBV20-1 and TRBJ1-5; the D is unclear. This CDR3 spans 13 amino acids. CDR1 is DFQATT and CDR2 is SNEGSKA in the germline V gene (reference sequence). Deletions cut 6 bases from V and 4 bases from J, with 13 bases between. In DNA, the CDR3 is TGCAGTGCCCCCCTCGAAGGGAATCAGCCCCAGCATTTT. As protein: CSAPLEGNQPQHF.

This clonotype appeared a few times. The genes are TRBV4-1 and TRBJ2-1; 11 positions agree with TRBD2. This CDR3 region has 15 residues. Germline-derived CDR1 and CDR2 are MGHRA and YSYEKL. J was trimmed by 13 bases and V by 0 bases; bases with no gene match: 8. CDR3 region: CASSQEDSGRAFQFF. CDR3 DNA: TGCGCCAGCAGCCAAGAGGATAGCGGGAGGGCCTTCCAGTTCTTC.

This clonotype has at least ten counts. The chain carries TRBV12-3 or TRBV12-4 and TRBJ1-5; 10 positions agree with TRBD1. The CDR3 covers 14 residues. J lost 6 bases, V lost 6 bases, and 5 bases had no gene match. The CDR3 region is CASRAGTGVQPQHF. CDR3 DNA: TGTGCCAGCAGGGCCGGGACAGGGGTTCAGCCCCAGCATTTT.

This clonotype was seen repeatedly, ten times or more. The chain joins TRBV20-1 to TRBJ2-1; 9 bases are a match to TRBD2. Looked up from germline, CDR1 is DFQATT and CDR2 is SNEGSKA (reference sequence). J lost 8 bases, V lost 0 bases, and 11 bases had no gene match. The CDR3 is made up of 16 amino acids. The CDR3 loop is CSARDLAGAQSYEQFF. The CDR3 bases are TGCAGTGCTAGAGATTTAGCGGGGGCGCAGAGTTATGAGCAGTTCTTC.

This clonotype occurred many times. The rearrangement joins TRBV11-3 to TRBJ1-1; no clear D gene. The V end was cut by 4 bases, the J end by 0 bases, with 15 bases between. Germline values: CDR1 SGHNT, CDR2 YENEEA. This CDR3 spans 16 amino acids. CDR3 DNA sequence: TGTGCCAGCAGCTACCGCGGGTGGGTCTTGAACACTGAAGCTTTCTTT. This gives the protein CASSYRGWVLNTEAFF.